Each of the 9 T cell receptor beta chains below was sequenced from the same sample in a study of monozygotic twins with inflammatory bowel disease. TCRdb reprocessed the 5' RACE reads and stores each CDR3 protein as one record, lacking DNA. This sample's table has under 350,000 distinct CDR3 sequences. Sequences were obtained from blood. These TCRs come from a human donor with ulcerative colitis or Crohn's disease, or a healthy co-twin of an affected twin (not recorded which).

The chain recombines TRBV28 with TRBJ2-7; there is no DNA to check the TCRdb D call of TRBD1. Germline V gene data show CDR1 as MDHEN and CDR2 as SYDVKM. The CDR3 is 16 residues long. The CDR3 spells CASSSSSGQTSYEQYF.

This sequence joins TRBV7-6 and TRBJ2-1; absent DNA, TCRdb's TRBD1 call cannot be checked. Germline CDR1 SGHVS, CDR2 FNYEAQ. This CDR3 is built from 13 residues. The CDR3 loop reads CASSFGGGREQFF.

The rearrangement joins TRBV12-3 or TRBV12-4 to TRBJ2-7; TCRdb picks TRBD1, but there is no DNA to check that call. The CDR3 has 13 residues. CDR3 sequence: CASTGGNSYEQYF.

The chain carries TRBV7-8 and TRBJ2-1. Germline assignment: CDR1 SGHVS and CDR2 FQNEAQ. The CDR3 is 15 amino acids. The CDR3 here is CASSFGAIIHNEQFF. Variable domain in full (rest from reference TRBV7-8 and TRBJ2-1): GAGVSQSPRYKVAKRGQDVALRCDPISGHVSLFWYQQALGQGPEFLTYFQNEAQLDKSGLPSDRFFAERPEGSVSTLKIQRTQQEDSAVYLCASSFGAIIHNEQFFGPGTRLTVL.

CDR3 residues: CASSPPAGGQETQYF. The chain employs TRBV18 and TRBJ2-5. The germline CDR1 and CDR2 sequences are KGHSH and LQKENI. The CDR3 has 15 amino acids.

The chain links TRBV11-2 to TRBJ2-5; TCRdb's D gene call, TRBD1, goes unchecked for lack of DNA. In germline, CDR1 is SGHAT, CDR2 FQNNGV. The CDR3 contains 14 residues. CDR3: CASRIQGAQETQYF.

The chain is built from TRBV7-2 and TRBJ1-1. Germline assignment: CDR1 SGHTA and CDR2 FQGNSA. The CDR3 has 16 residues. This CDR3 reads CASSLGMGRSLTEAFF.

This chain uses TRBV9 with TRBJ1-4. Germline CDR1 is SGDLS and CDR2 is YYNGEE. This CDR3 has 16 amino acids. This CDR3 is CASSVVPEGRDEKLFF.

The rearrangement links TRBV28 to TRBJ1-4; TCRdb outputs TRBD1, but without DNA this stays unchecked. Germline CDR1 is MDHEN and CDR2 is SYDVKM. The CDR3 covers 14 residues. This CDR3 reads CASSFDREGEKLFF.